The rows below give T cell receptor beta chains drawn from one sample of a study of CXCR3-negative and CXCR3-positive naive CD8 T cells. TCRdb reprocessed the 5' RACE reads, with one entry per CDR3 protein and no DNA. In total, the table holds just under 90,000 distinct CDR3 sequences. The sequencing sample was made of naive CXCR3+ CD8+ T cells from blood. The receptors come from a human donor in good health. Some clones in this sample may be carry-over from other donors' samples. Each CDR3 is given with its conserved first and last residue. Fields, in order: J gene, V gene, CDR3 protein.

j_gene: TRBJ2-3; v_gene: TRBV20-1; CDR3aa: CSARDLWQEEGTDTQYF
j_gene: TRBJ2-3; v_gene: TRBV7-2; CDR3aa: CASSDGTSGNSRTDTQYF
j_gene: TRBJ2-1; v_gene: TRBV12-3/TRBV12-4; CDR3aa: CASSTNLGLGNEQFF
j_gene: TRBJ2-3; v_gene: TRBV5-1; CDR3aa: CASSLATSTDTQYF
j_gene: TRBJ2-3; v_gene: TRBV6-5; CDR3aa: CASNPTLAEITDTQYF
j_gene: TRBJ1-2; v_gene: TRBV23-1; CDR3aa: CASSHPGTGGYGYTF
j_gene: TRBJ2-7; v_gene: TRBV29-1; CDR3aa: CSVEESAESYEQYF
j_gene: TRBJ2-5; v_gene: TRBV2; CDR3aa: CAIRLAGETQYF
j_gene: TRBJ2-7; v_gene: TRBV28; CDR3aa: CASSLSGGDMEQYF
j_gene: TRBJ2-3; v_gene: TRBV19; CDR3aa: CASSSGTATDTQYF
j_gene: TRBJ2-7; v_gene: TRBV5-6; CDR3aa: CASSRPGRQYEQYF
j_gene: TRBJ1-4; v_gene: TRBV7-9; CDR3aa: CASSATQGFGEKLFF
j_gene: TRBJ1-2; v_gene: TRBV3-1; CDR3aa: CASSQEGQLNYGYTF
j_gene: TRBJ2-7; v_gene: TRBV25-1; CDR3aa: CASSEFYPSGASGNEQYF
j_gene: TRBJ1-6; v_gene: TRBV5-1; CDR3aa: CASSLEGDRASLPLHF
j_gene: TRBJ2-7; v_gene: TRBV23-1; CDR3aa: CASRPHRTGGNGSYEQYF
j_gene: TRBJ2-1; v_gene: TRBV29-1; CDR3aa: CSVKGLAGLAYNEQFF
j_gene: TRBJ2-3; v_gene: TRBV25-1; CDR3aa: CASSDGRQLTDTQYF
j_gene: TRBJ1-1; v_gene: TRBV6-2/TRBV6-3; CDR3aa: CASSPDSPRISWVNTEAFF
j_gene: TRBJ2-2; v_gene: TRBV9; CDR3aa: CASSVVAGGLTGELFF
j_gene: TRBJ1-1; v_gene: TRBV28; CDR3aa: CASSRGFGTEAFF
j_gene: TRBJ1-2; v_gene: TRBV28; CDR3aa: CASRSRDSYGYTF
j_gene: TRBJ2-2; v_gene: TRBV5-1; CDR3aa: CASSPGRPGELFF
j_gene: TRBJ1-1; v_gene: TRBV6-5; CDR3aa: CASSYAGGSNTEAFF
j_gene: TRBJ2-3; v_gene: TRBV29-1; CDR3aa: CSVPTGGRPDTQYF
j_gene: TRBJ2-1; v_gene: TRBV28; CDR3aa: CASGHTGNHEQFF
j_gene: TRBJ2-5; v_gene: TRBV12-3/TRBV12-4; CDR3aa: CAISLAGQETQYF
j_gene: TRBJ2-3; v_gene: TRBV7-3; CDR3aa: CASSNPPSGDADTQYF
j_gene: TRBJ2-1; v_gene: TRBV14; CDR3aa: CASSQDFYLNEQFF
j_gene: TRBJ1-1; v_gene: TRBV10-1; CDR3aa: CASMGQESAEAFF
j_gene: TRBJ2-7; v_gene: TRBV15; CDR3aa: CATSRDGTGLGEQYF
j_gene: TRBJ1-1; v_gene: TRBV7-2; CDR3aa: CASSFWPMNTEAFF
j_gene: TRBJ1-4; v_gene: TRBV29-1; CDR3aa: CSIRDTAGEKLFF
j_gene: TRBJ1-1; v_gene: TRBV6-1; CDR3aa: CASTGVNTEAFF
j_gene: TRBJ2-7; v_gene: TRBV27; CDR3aa: CASSHRRGYEQYF
j_gene: TRBJ2-7; v_gene: TRBV6-1; CDR3aa: CASSEWARRTTGNEQYF
j_gene: TRBJ2-7; v_gene: TRBV7-6; CDR3aa: CASSSLGRGVSYEQYF
j_gene: TRBJ2-7; v_gene: TRBV6-5; CDR3aa: CASSRSRGEQYF
j_gene: TRBJ2-7; v_gene: TRBV7-6; CDR3aa: CASSLPTTGSSYEQYF
j_gene: TRBJ2-3; v_gene: TRBV29-1; CDR3aa: CSVEVGRGGADTQYF
j_gene: TRBJ2-7; v_gene: TRBV4-2; CDR3aa: CASSQIQNSYEQYF
j_gene: TRBJ1-1; v_gene: TRBV12-5; CDR3aa: CASGLRGGGRNTEAFF